This paragraph covers one T cell receptor (beta chain) sequence. The assay was immunoSEQ multiplex PCR, and TCRdb's table has in-frame clones only and misses some. The sample has roughly 17,000 clones, approximately 93% seen once. V lost 5 bases, J lost 0 bases, and 9 bases stayed unmatched. The CDR3 sequence is 17 residues long. The germline CDR1 and CDR2 sequences are SGHAT and FQNNGV. Time point here: recipient sample about 28 days before transplant, after cytoreduction. The sample comes from a study of T cell clonotyping in hematopoietic cell transplantation. The sequence came from a man younger than 35 with biphenotypic leukemia. Some clones in this sample may be carry-over from other donors' samples. The sequences come from peripheral blood mononuclear cells, collected before stem cell transplant. The rearrangement uses TRBV11-2 and TRBJ1-2; 10 bases fit TRBD1. The CDR3 is CASSPRQGATANYGYTF. For the CDR3, the DNA is TGTGCCAGCAGCCCTAGACAGGGGGCAACGGCTAACTATGGCTACACCTTC.